These T cell receptor beta chains were read from a single sample in a study of T-cell memory formation after mild COVID-19. Each CDR3 protein gets one entry after TCRdb re-called the 5' RACE reads with MiXCR. The profile shows hundreds of thousands of distinct CDR3 sequences, roughly a sixth of them singletons. Sample: PBMCs or a T cell subset sorted from them (not recorded which). The receptors derive from an adult woman who had mild COVID-19 (a few samples of this study predate the infection). Cell type and time point are not known. Both conserved end residues are part of each CDR3. A D gene is named only where the DNA matches it firmly. Size is stated for part of the rows, as once, few or many counts, or as a class when the clone is expanded.

.	TRBV5-1	TRBJ2-3	TRBD1	TGCGCCAGCAGCTTCCCGGGACAGGGGGCAGATACGCAGTATTTT	CASSFPGQGADTQYF
few	TRBV5-1	TRBJ2-1	TRBD1	TGCGCCAGCAGCCCAGGGACAGGGACGACTGAGCAGTTCTTC	CASSPGTGTTEQFF
few	TRBV6-6	TRBJ2-3	TRBD2	TGTGCCAGCAGTCCCAGCGGGAGTCTGGCAGATACGCAGTATTTT	CASSPSGSLADTQYF
.	TRBV12-3/TRBV12-4	TRBJ2-7	TRBD2	TGTGCCAGCAGTTTACACTCAGCGGGGCAACGCGCCGAGCAGTACTTC	CASSLHSAGQRAEQYF
.	TRBV27	TRBJ2-7	.	TGTGCCAGCAGTTGGGCGAGCGGAGCGGGCGAGCAGTACTTC	CASSWASGAGEQYF
.	TRBV9	TRBJ2-1	.	TGTGCCAGCAGCGTTCACGAGTATCAGGATGAGCAGTTCTTC	CASSVHEYQDEQFF
.	TRBV7-8	TRBJ2-2	.	TGTGCCAGCACCCCCGTTGTGAACACCGGGGAGCTGTTTTTT	CASTPVVNTGELFF
few	TRBV4-1	TRBJ2-5	TRBD2	TGCGCCAGCAGCCGTAGAATAGCGGGGGGTGGTACAGAGACCCAGTACTTC	CASSRRIAGGGTETQYF
many	TRBV4-1	TRBJ2-1	.	TGCGCCAGCAGCCTCACCGTGGTGGGGGAGTTCTATGAGCAGTTCTTC	CASSLTVVGEFYEQFF
few	TRBV30	TRBJ2-3	.	TGTGCCTGGAGTGTAAATGCGGGGCTCACAGATACGCAGTATTTT	CAWSVNAGLTDTQYF
few	TRBV20-1	TRBJ1-2	.	TGCAGTGGGACGGTACAGGAAAAAGGCTACACCTTC	CSGTVQEKGYTF
.	TRBV20-1	TRBJ2-1	.	TGCAGTGCAACGAACAATGAGCAGTTCTTC	CSATNNEQFF
.	TRBV6-2/TRBV6-3	TRBJ2-7	TRBD1	TGTGCCAGCAGTTACTCGACAGGGGGAGGCGACGAGCAGTACTTC	CASSYSTGGGDEQYF
once	TRBV14	TRBJ2-7	TRBD2	TGTGCCAGCAGCCGGAGACCTAGCGGGATCGACGAGCAGTACTTC	CASSRRPSGIDEQYF
few	TRBV11-2	TRBJ2-3	TRBD2	TGTGCCAGCAGCTTAGATCATTGGGGACTAGCGGGAGGGCCGACAGATACGCAGTATTTT	CASSLDHWGLAGGPTDTQYF